This note documents a single T cell receptor (beta chain) sequence. No antigen is known for it. The sample originates from a study of T-cell memory formation after mild COVID-19. Study at large: The study found TCR clusters largely donor specific. Findings of the study overall: The pre-infection memory compartment contained some responding clones, suggesting cross-reactive memory joined. CD4+ contracting clones were found mainly in CM and EM, and CD8+ ones in EMRA.

A single record per CDR3 protein comes from TCRdb applying MiXCR to the 5' RACE reads. The repertoire holds 44,000 or so distinct CDR3 sequences, with more than 9% as singletons. The CDR3 is made up of 16 amino acids. V and J are TRBV12-1 and TRBJ2-3; the table's D call, TRBD2, has no DNA check behind it. TRBV12-1 constitutes a pseudogene. Sequenced: PBMCs or a T cell subset sorted from them (not recorded which). The clonotype was recovered from an adult woman who had mild COVID-19 (a few samples of this study predate the infection). Cell type and time point are not known. The CDR3 DNA reads TGTCCCAGCAGACCGACCCGACTAGCGGGTGAAGATACGCAGTATTTT. Translated, it gives CPSRPTRLAGEDTQYF.